Listed below are T cell receptor beta chains from one sample, sequenced in a study of CD8 T cells in Susac syndrome. TCRdb reprocessed the immunoSEQ multiplex PCR reads with MiXCR, giving one entry per CDR3 protein. The table has around 77,000 distinct CDR3 sequences, 95% to 96% seen once. Sample: CD4+ T cells from PBMCs. The receptors here all came from a human donor with multiple sclerosis. The CDR3 runs from the conserved cysteine through the conserved F or W. The D gene is left open where the match is weak. Clone size is stated in some rows and not others, as once, few, many or a class when expanded.

j_call d_call v_call clone_size cdr3_aa cdr3_nt
TRBJ1-1 NA TRBV29-1 NA CSVEQAGNTEAFF TGCAGCGTTGAGCAGGCGGGGAACACTGAAGCTTTCTTT
TRBJ2-1 NA TRBV25-1 NA CASSEGALEQFF TGTGCCAGCAGTGAAGGGGCGCTTGAGCAGTTCTTC
TRBJ2-5 NA TRBV7-2 NA CAGSLRGLGETQYF TGTGCCGGCAGCTTACGGGGGCTGGGGGAGACCCAGTACTTC
TRBJ2-3 NA TRBV5-1 NA CASRENGRWASDTQYF TGCGCCAGCAGGGAAAATGGACGTTGGGCCTCGGATACGCAGTATTTT
TRBJ2-1 TRBD2 TRBV6-2/TRBV6-3 NA CASSSGLVYNEQFF TGTGCCAGCAGTTCCGGACTAGTTTACAATGAGCAGTTCTTC
TRBJ2-6 NA TRBV6-1 NA CASSEIDSGANVLTF TGTGCCAGCAGTGAAATAGACTCTGGGGCCAACGTCCTGACTTTC
TRBJ2-7 TRBD1 TRBV11-2 NA CASSSDRAMTKQYF TGTGCCAGCAGCTCGGACAGGGCGATGACGAAGCAGTACTTC
TRBJ2-3 TRBD1 TRBV7-3 NA CASSGRQGASTDTQYF TGTGCCAGCAGCGGGCGACAGGGGGCCTCCACAGATACGCAGTATTTT
TRBJ2-7 NA TRBV12-3/TRBV12-4 NA CASSPRNGEQYF TGTGCCAGCAGCCCACGCAATGGCGAGCAGTACTTC
TRBJ2-7 NA TRBV12-3/TRBV12-4 NA CASSSGQGVYEQYF TGTGCCAGCAGCTCCGGGCAGGGTGTATACGAGCAGTACTTC
TRBJ2-7 NA TRBV3-1 NA CASSQGPHEQYF TGTGCCAGCAGCCAAGGCCCCCACGAGCAGTACTTC
TRBJ2-7 TRBD1 TRBV10-3 once CAISPGQSAYEQYF TGTGCCATCAGTCCGGGACAGTCAGCCTACGAGCAGTACTTC
TRBJ2-3 TRBD2 TRBV28 NA CASSLPASGGVGTQYF TGTGCCAGCAGTTTACCGGCTAGCGGGGGGGTGGGTACGCAGTATTTT
TRBJ2-3 NA TRBV5-4 once CASSLKRVVGTDTQYF TGTGCCAGCAGCTTGAAGCGAGTGGTTGGCACAGATACGCAGTATTTT
TRBJ2-5 NA TRBV3-1 NA CASSQDLGRAQQETQYF TGTGCCAGCAGCCAAGATCTTGGGCGGGCGCAACAAGAGACCCAGTACTTC
TRBJ1-4 NA TRBV12-3/TRBV12-4 NA CASSLALGGGRSEKLFF TGTGCCAGCAGTTTAGCCCTGGGTGGGGGAAGATCGGAAAAACTGTTTTTT
TRBJ2-1 NA TRBV9 NA CASSVEHLSYNEQFF TGTGCCAGCAGCGTAGAGCATCTTTCCTACAATGAGCAGTTCTTC
TRBJ1-3 NA TRBV2 NA CASRFTVSGNTIYF TGTGCCAGCAGATTTACGGTCTCTGGAAACACCATATATTTT
TRBJ1-6 NA TRBV6-4 NA CASRNLTRGSPLHF TGTGCCAGCAGAAACCTTACGAGAGGGTCACCCCTCCACTTT
TRBJ2-3 TRBD2 TRBV7-2 NA CASSRSGGAWDTQYF TGTGCCAGCAGCCGTAGCGGGGGGGCGTGGGATACGCAGTATTTT
TRBJ2-1 NA TRBV7-2 NA CASSLLQSSYNEQFF TGTGCCAGCAGCTTATTACAGAGTTCCTACAATGAGCAGTTCTTC
TRBJ2-7 TRBD1 TRBV6-5 NA CASSPDRESSYEQYF TGTGCCAGCAGCCCCGACAGGGAAAGCTCCTACGAGCAGTACTTC
TRBJ2-1 TRBD2 TRBV5-1 NA CASSLVSSGGREQFF TGCGCCAGCAGCTTGGTTTCTAGCGGGGGGAGGGAGCAGTTCTTC
TRBJ2-6 TRBD1 TRBV3-1 NA CASSPGTGFTGANVLTF TGTGCCAGCAGCCCCGGGACAGGGTTCACTGGGGCCAACGTCCTGACTTTC
TRBJ1-2 TRBD1 TRBV11-3 NA CASSLEGRQGIYGYTF TGTGCCAGCAGCTTAGAAGGGAGACAGGGGATATATGGCTACACCTTC
TRBJ2-5 NA TRBV29-1 NA CSVWTQETQYF TGCAGCGTATGGACCCAAGAGACCCAGTACTTC
TRBJ2-3 TRBD1 TRBV2 NA CASRGDSSYSTDTQYF TGTGCCAGCAGAGGGGACAGTTCATATAGCACAGATACGCAGTATTTT
TRBJ2-7 NA TRBV10-2 NA CASSEDNEQYF TGCGCCAGCAGTGAGGACAACGAGCAGTACTTC
TRBJ1-5 NA TRBV6-1 NA CASSDRGVSNQPQHF TGTGCCAGCAGTGACAGGGGAGTAAGCAATCAGCCCCAGCATTTT
TRBJ2-5 NA TRBV10-2 NA CASSENWGGETQYF TGCGCCAGCAGTGAGAATTGGGGTGGGGAGACCCAGTACTTC
TRBJ2-1 TRBD2 TRBV5-6 NA CASSRRLAGYNEQFF TGTGCCAGCAGCCGGCGACTAGCGGGGTACAATGAGCAGTTCTTC
TRBJ2-5 NA TRBV3-1 once CASSPLSSQQETQYF TGTGCCAGCAGCCCTCTTAGCAGTCAACAAGAGACCCAGTACTTC
TRBJ2-3 NA TRBV12-3/TRBV12-4 NA CASSHRLPRRNGTDTQYF TGTGCCAGCAGTCACCGGCTACCACGCAGGAATGGCACAGATACGCAGTATTTT
TRBJ2-7 NA TRBV7-8 NA CASSAGPGRETSYEQYF TGTGCCAGCAGCGCCGGCCCCGGCAGGGAGACTTCCTACGAGCAGTACTTC
TRBJ2-1 NA TRBV9 NA CASSLTGLKSSYNEQFF TGTGCCAGCAGCCTAACGGGACTCAAGAGCTCCTACAATGAGCAGTTCTTC
TRBJ2-7 NA TRBV20-1 NA CSARGAQPYEQYF TGCAGTGCTAGAGGAGCACAGCCCTACGAGCAGTACTTC
TRBJ1-2 NA TRBV12-3/TRBV12-4 NA CASSTSGQGVYGYTF NA
TRBJ2-7 TRBD1 TRBV7-6 NA CASSADRGPYEQYF TGTGCCAGCAGTGCGGACAGGGGTCCCTACGAGCAGTACTTC
TRBJ1-1 TRBD1 TRBV29-1 NA CSVNRGGDTEAFF TGCAGCGTCAACAGGGGGGGGGACACTGAAGCTTTCTTT
TRBJ2-3 NA TRBV15 once CATSRDGAGAGDTQYF TGTGCCACCAGCAGAGATGGCGCGGGGGCGGGGGATACGCAGTATTTT
TRBJ2-3 TRBD1 TRBV27 NA CASSLKDRGFGDTQYF TGTGCCAGCAGTTTAAAGGACAGGGGATTCGGAGATACGCAGTATTTT
TRBJ1-4 NA TRBV4-2 NA CASSRTGGSEKLFF TGTGCCAGCAGCCGAACGGGGGGGTCTGAAAAACTGTTTTTT
TRBJ2-2 NA TRBV7-3 NA CASSLSGDGELFF TGTGCCAGCAGCTTATCAGGGGACGGGGAGCTGTTTTTT
TRBJ2-1 NA TRBV29-1 once CSVPVQELYNEQFF TGCAGCGTACCTGTGCAGGAGCTATACAATGAGCAGTTCTTC
TRBJ2-5 TRBD1 TRBV5-4 NA CASGTGRETQYF TGTGCCAGCGGGACAGGAAGAGAGACCCAGTACTTC
TRBJ2-2 NA TRBV4-1 NA CASSQPSGGVVTGELFF TGCGCCAGCAGCCAGCCCTCCGGAGGGGTGGTCACCGGGGAGCTGTTTTTT
TRBJ1-5 NA TRBV12-3/TRBV12-4 NA CASVAGLDQPQHF TGTGCCAGCGTCGCGGGGTTGGATCAGCCCCAGCATTTT
TRBJ1-6 TRBD1 TRBV5-1 NA CASSPGDSSNSPLHF TGCGCCAGCAGCCCTGGGGACAGTTCGAATTCACCCCTCCACTTT
TRBJ1-6 NA TRBV12-3/TRBV12-4 NA CASSLKGNSPLHF TGTGCCAGCAGTTTGAAGGGGAATTCACCCCTCCACTTT
TRBJ1-6 NA TRBV5-1 NA CASSLDGTWNSPLHF TGCGCCAGCAGCTTGGATGGGACTTGGAATTCACCCCTCCACTTT
TRBJ2-5 NA TRBV12-3/TRBV12-4 NA CASSLISGKQETQYF TGTGCCAGCAGTTTAATTAGCGGAAAGCAAGAGACCCAGTACTTC
TRBJ1-5 NA TRBV7-2 NA CASRDTYSNQPQHF TGTGCCAGCAGGGACACATATAGCAATCAGCCCCAGCATTTT
TRBJ1-6 NA TRBV5-6 NA CASSPLADSPLHF TGTGCCAGCAGCCCCCTAGCGGATTCACCCCTCCACTTT
TRBJ2-7 NA TRBV2 NA CASRVSYEQYF TGTGCCAGCCGAGTCTCCTACGAGCAGTACTTC
TRBJ1-2 NA TRBV29-1 NA CSVDPGSLYGYTF TGCAGCGTTGACCCAGGGTCGTTGTATGGCTACACCTTC
TRBJ1-1 NA TRBV7-9 NA CASSFSGGIAFF TGTGCCAGCAGCTTTTCCGGGGGCATAGCTTTCTTT
TRBJ2-2 TRBD1 TRBV7-2 NA CASSLQGANTGELFF TGTGCCAGCAGCTTACAGGGGGCGAACACCGGGGAGCTGTTTTTT
TRBJ2-3 NA TRBV7-9 once CASSSYGFASTDTQYF TGTGCCAGCAGCTCCTACGGGTTCGCTAGCACAGATACGCAGTATTTT
TRBJ2-5 TRBD2 TRBV7-2 NA CASSARAGGLQETQYF TGTGCCAGCAGCGCCCGAGCGGGGGGCCTCCAAGAGACCCAGTACTTC
TRBJ1-5 NA TRBV7-9 once CASSLDRTESQPQHF TGTGCCAGCAGCTTAGATCGGACAGAGAGCCAGCCCCAGCATTTT